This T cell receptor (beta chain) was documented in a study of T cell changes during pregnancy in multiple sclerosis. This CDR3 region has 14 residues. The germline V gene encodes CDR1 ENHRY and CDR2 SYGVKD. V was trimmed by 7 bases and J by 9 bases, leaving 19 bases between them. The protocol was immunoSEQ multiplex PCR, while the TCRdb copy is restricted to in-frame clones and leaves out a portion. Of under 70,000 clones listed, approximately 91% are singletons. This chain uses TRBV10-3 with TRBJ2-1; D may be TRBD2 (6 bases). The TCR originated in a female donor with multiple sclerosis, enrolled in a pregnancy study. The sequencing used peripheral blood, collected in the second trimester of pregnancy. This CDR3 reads CAITAGFGGTEQFF. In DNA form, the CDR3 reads TGTGCCATCACTGCGGGGTTCGGTGGGACTGAGCAGTTCTTC.